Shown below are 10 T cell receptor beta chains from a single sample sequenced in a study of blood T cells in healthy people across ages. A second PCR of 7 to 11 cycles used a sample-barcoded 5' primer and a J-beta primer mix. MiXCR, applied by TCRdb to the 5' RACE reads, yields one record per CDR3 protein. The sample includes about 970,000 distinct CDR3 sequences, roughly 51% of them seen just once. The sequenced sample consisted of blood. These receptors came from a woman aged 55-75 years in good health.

The CDR3 bases are TGCAGTGCTCCCGGGGGAAAAAGCGGAAACTCCTACGAGCAGTACTTC. Translating it yields CSAPGGKSGNSYEQYF. This chain uses TRBV20-1 with TRBJ2-7, with D possibly matching TRBD2 (6 bases). Trimming cost V 5 bases and J 0 bases, with 20 bases left between them. CDR3 length: 16 amino acids. CDR1 and CDR2 (germline): DFQATT, SNEGSKA (reference sequence).

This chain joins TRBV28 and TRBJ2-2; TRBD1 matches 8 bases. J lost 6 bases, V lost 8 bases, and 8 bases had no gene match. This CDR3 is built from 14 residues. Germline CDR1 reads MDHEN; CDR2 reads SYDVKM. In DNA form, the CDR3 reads TGTGCCAGCCGTCAGGGGGCTCTGGCCGGGGAGCTGTTTTTT. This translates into CASRQGALAGELFF.

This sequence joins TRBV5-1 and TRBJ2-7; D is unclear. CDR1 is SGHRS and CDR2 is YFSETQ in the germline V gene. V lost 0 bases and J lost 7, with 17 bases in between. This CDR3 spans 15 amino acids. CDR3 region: CASSLVGLRYNEQYF. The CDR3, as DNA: TGCGCCAGCAGCTTGGTGGGATTACGGTACAATGAGCAGTACTTC. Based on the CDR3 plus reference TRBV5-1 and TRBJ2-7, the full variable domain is KAGVTQTPRYLIKTRGQQVTLSCSPISGHRSVSWYQQTPGQGLQFLFEYFSETQRNKGNFPGRFSGRQFSNSRSEMNVSTLELGDSALYLCASSLVGLRYNEQYFGPGTRLTVT.

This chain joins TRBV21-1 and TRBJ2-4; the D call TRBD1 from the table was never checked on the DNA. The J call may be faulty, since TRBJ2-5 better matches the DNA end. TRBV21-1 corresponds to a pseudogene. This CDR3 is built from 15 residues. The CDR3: CASSRPPCLSETQYF. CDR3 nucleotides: TGTGCCAGCTCCCGGCCCCCTTGCCTCTCCGAGACCCAGTACTTC.

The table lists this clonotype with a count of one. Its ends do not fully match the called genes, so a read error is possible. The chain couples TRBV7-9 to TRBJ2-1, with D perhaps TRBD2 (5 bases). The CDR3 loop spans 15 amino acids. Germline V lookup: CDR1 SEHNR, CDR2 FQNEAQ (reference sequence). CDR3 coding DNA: TGTGCCAGCAGCACTTTTGAGGGTAGAATAAATGAGCGGTTCTTC. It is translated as CASSTFEGRINERFF.

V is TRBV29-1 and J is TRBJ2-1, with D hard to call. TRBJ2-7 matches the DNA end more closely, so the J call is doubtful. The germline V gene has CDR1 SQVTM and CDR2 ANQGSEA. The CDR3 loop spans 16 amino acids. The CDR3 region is CSVEVFGRPSYNEQYF. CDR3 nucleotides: TGCAGCGTTGAGGTCTTTGGGCGCCCTTCCTACAATGAGCAGTACTTC.

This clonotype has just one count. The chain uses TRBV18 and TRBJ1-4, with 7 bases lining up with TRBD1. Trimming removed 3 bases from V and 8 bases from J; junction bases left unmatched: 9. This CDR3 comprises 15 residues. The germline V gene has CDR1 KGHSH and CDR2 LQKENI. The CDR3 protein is CASSPDQGVSEKLFF. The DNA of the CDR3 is TGTGCCAGCTCACCGGATCAGGGGGTGTCGGAAAAACTGTTTTTT.

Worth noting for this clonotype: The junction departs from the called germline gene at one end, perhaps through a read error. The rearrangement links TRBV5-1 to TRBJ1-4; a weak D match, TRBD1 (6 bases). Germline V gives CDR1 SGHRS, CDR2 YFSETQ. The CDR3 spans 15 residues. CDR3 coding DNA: TGCGCCAGCAGCTTTGGCAGGGGTACTAATGAAGAACTGTTTTTT. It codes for CASSFGRGTNEELFF.

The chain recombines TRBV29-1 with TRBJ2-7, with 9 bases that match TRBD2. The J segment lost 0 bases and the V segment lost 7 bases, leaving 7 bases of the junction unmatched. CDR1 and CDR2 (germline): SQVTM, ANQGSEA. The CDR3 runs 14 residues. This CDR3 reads CSGKREADSYEQYF. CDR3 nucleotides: TGCAGCGGAAAGCGGGAGGCAGACTCCTACGAGCAGTACTTC.

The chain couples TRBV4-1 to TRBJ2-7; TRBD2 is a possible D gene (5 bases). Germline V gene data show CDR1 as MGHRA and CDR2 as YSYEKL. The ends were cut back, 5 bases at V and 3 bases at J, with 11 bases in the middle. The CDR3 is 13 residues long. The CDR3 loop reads CASSTGLYYEQYF. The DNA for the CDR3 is TGCGCCAGCAGCACCGGACTCTACTACGAGCAGTACTTC.